This T cell receptor beta chain originates from a study of blood T cell repertoires in COVID-19. At the level of the study: Researchers got acute and convalescent COVID-19 samples from the United States, Italy and Spain. PBMCs, B-cell-depleted T cells, or T cells provided the cDNA or gDNA that made up the material.

Per the original methods: Estimation of nucleated cell counts relied on the amplification of reference gene primers. The assay was immunoSEQ multiplex PCR, and TCRdb's table has in-frame clones only and misses some. V and J calls and clone size follow that table, whereas D and trimming were derived from the DNA. The table records some 170,000 clones, about 85% of them present only once. This CDR3 comprises 15 residues. CDR1 and CDR2 (germline): LGHDT, YNNKEL (reference sequence). V shed 5 bases and J 7 bases; nucleotides not matched to a gene: 8. The sequenced material came from peripheral blood. The rearrangement links TRBV3-1 (or the pseudogene TRBV3-2) to TRBJ2-2; TRBD1 agrees at 9 bases. This TCR was recovered from a middle-aged man with acute or convalescent COVID-19. CDR3 bases: TGTGCCAGCAGCGTTGGGACAGGGAAACGCGGGGAGCTGTTTTTT. This gives the protein CASSVGTGKRGELFF.